The 10 T cell receptor beta chains below all came from one sample that was sequenced in a study of T cell responses to AZD1222 COVID-19 vaccine. Only in-frame clones appear in the TCRdb table, and some are missing; sequencing was by immunoSEQ multiplex PCR. The repertoire includes over 110,000 clones, roughly nine tenths of them detected once, and about 10% sits in the top ten. Specimen: peripheral blood, collected 28 days after the second AZD1222 dose. Receptors were obtained from an adult who received the AZD1222 COVID-19 vaccine.

V usage is TRBV30 and J usage is TRBJ2-2; D may be TRBD1 or TRBD2 (5 bases each). V was trimmed by 0 bases and J by 4 bases, leaving 12 bases between them. Per the germline V gene, CDR1 is GTSNPN and CDR2 is SVGIG (reference sequence). The CDR3 consists of 15 residues. The CDR3 here is CAWSVGGSGTGELFF. In DNA form, the CDR3 reads TGTGCCTGGAGTGTTGGGGGATCCGGCACCGGGGAGCTGTTTTTT.

This clone was seen a few times. The chain recombines TRBV28 with TRBJ1-4, with D tentatively TRBD1 (5 bases). Trimming shortened V by 5 bases and J by 7 bases, and 20 bases separated the two germline ends. Germline V gene data show CDR1 as MDHEN and CDR2 as SYDVKM. This CDR3 has 16 residues. The chain's CDR3 is CASSTIIGVDGEKLFF. The CDR3 nucleotides are TGTGCCAGCAGTACTATTATAGGGGTGGACGGTGAAAAACTGTTTTTT. The full variable domain, completed using reference TRBV28 and TRBJ1-4, is DVKVTQSSRYLVKRTGEKVFLECVQDMDHENMFWYRQDPGLGLRLIYFSYDVKMKEKGDIPEGYSVSREKKERFSLILESASTNQTSMYLCASSTIIGVDGEKLFFGSGTQLSVL.

The genes are TRBV27 and TRBJ2-1; either TRBD1 or TRBD2 may fit D (5 bases each). Per germline, CDR1 MNHEY and CDR2 SMNVEV (reference sequence). V gave up 5 bases and J gave up 0 bases, with 17 bases separating them. This CDR3 comprises 17 residues. CDR3 nucleotides: TGTGCCAGCAGTCCATTAACCCCGAGGGGCTCCTACAATGAGCAGTTCTTC. Amino acids: CASSPLTPRGSYNEQFF.

The rearrangement joins TRBV14 to TRBJ1-5; 8 bases align to TRBD1. The CDR3 loop spans 14 amino acids. V lost 2 bases to trimming and J lost 9 bases; unmatched junction nucleotides: 6. CDR1 and CDR2 from the germline V gene are SGHDN and FVKESK. CDR3 region: CASSQRTGPGPQHF. The DNA of the CDR3 is TGTGCCAGCAGCCAACGGACAGGGCCAGGGCCCCAGCATTTT.

The chain has TRBV18 and TRBJ1-1; possible D gene TRBD1, 6 bases. Germline loops: CDR1 KGHSH, CDR2 LQKENI. The CDR3 consists of 15 residues. The V and J ends lost 0 bases and 5 bases respectively, with 13 bases between them. CDR3 residues: CASSPPQGGATEAFF. The CDR3 nucleotides read TGTGCCAGCTCACCACCCCAAGGGGGGGCAACTGAAGCTTTCTTT. Using reference TRBV18 and TRBJ1-1 for the parts outside the CDR3, the full variable domain is NAGVMQNPRHLVRRRGQEARLRCSPMKGHSHVYWYRQLPEEGLKFMVYLQKENIIDESGMPKERFSAEFPKEGPSILRIQQVVRGDSAAYFCASSPPQGGATEAFFGQGTRLTVV.

V and J are TRBV4-2 and TRBJ1-2; 7 positions agree with TRBD1. The trim removed 0 bases at V and 5 bases at J, leaving 9 bases unmatched. Germline CDR1 LGHNA, CDR2 YNFKEQ. This CDR3 comprises 16 residues. The CDR3 is CASSQDPSGGRYGYTF. The CDR3 bases are TGTGCCAGCAGCCAAGATCCTTCAGGGGGTCGATATGGCTACACCTTC.

The chain has TRBV2 and TRBJ2-1, with D unclear. The germline gives CDR1 SNHLY, CDR2 FYNNEI. The ends were cut back, 2 bases at V and 5 bases at J, with 4 bases in the middle. This CDR3 comprises 12 residues. The CDR3 reads CASSEYHNEQFF. CDR3 bases: TGTGCCAGCAGTGAATACCACAATGAGCAGTTCTTC.

The chain couples TRBV7-2 to TRBJ2-1; either TRBD1 or TRBD2 may fit D (5 bases each). From germline, CDR1 is SGHTA and CDR2 FQGNSA. Between the trimmed V and J ends, which lost 7 bases and 7 bases, there was a span of 17 bases. The CDR3 is made up of 14 amino acids. CDR3 in amino acids: CASIPAAGRNEQFF. CDR3 DNA: TGTGCCAGCATCCCGGCGGCAGGGAGAAATGAGCAGTTCTTC.

The V gene is TRBV3-1 (or the pseudogene TRBV3-2), the J gene TRBJ1-1, with 9 bases that match TRBD1. Germline V gives CDR1 LGHDT, CDR2 YNNKEL (reference sequence). The V segment lost 3 bases and the J segment 1 base; nucleotides outside the gene matches: 3. The CDR3 totals 15 residues. For the CDR3, the DNA is TGTGCCAGCAGCCACTGGGACAGGGCGAACACTGAAGCTTTCTTT. It is translated as CASSHWDRANTEAFF.

V is TRBV25-1 and J is TRBJ1-1, with 8 bases matching TRBD1. The ends lost 3 bases at V and 0 bases at J; junction bases unmatched: 6. Per germline, CDR1 MGHDK and CDR2 SYGVNS. CDR3 length: 16 amino acids. The CDR3 loop reads CASSDPGTGLNTEAFF. The CDR3 region has the DNA TGTGCCAGCAGTGACCCCGGGACAGGATTGAACACTGAAGCTTTCTTT.